The sequence of this TCR beta chain was determined in a study of OX40 agonist ivuxolimab in advanced cancers. General study points: With doses of 0.1-3.0 mg/kg, partial responders showed among the lowest clonal expansion. Clonal expansion by week 6 occurred in CD4+ and CD8+ blood T cells (at 0.1 to 3.0 mg/kg).

Remarks on this clone: Its antigen is currently unknown.

Any history of autoimmune disease or systemic immunosuppression disqualified patients. Blood sampling was done at baseline, cycle 4 day 1, and cycle 7 day 1. V shed 4 bases, J shed 3 bases, and the junction held 11 bases outside the gene matches. There are 17 residues in the CDR3. CDR1 and CDR2 (germline): SGHVS, FQNEAQ. The assay was immunoSEQ multiplex PCR, and TCRdb's table has in-frame clones only and misses some. There are 15,000 to 20,000 clones in the sample; about three quarters occur only once, and 16% lies in the top ten. The source of this sequence is an adult with an advanced solid tumor such as melanoma, head and neck, liver or kidney cancer. The chain recombines TRBV7-8 with TRBJ2-3; 9 bases fit TRBD2. The source was CD4+ or CD8+ T cells sorted from blood, collected in a trial of the OX40 agonist ivuxolimab. In nucleotides, the CDR3 is TGTGCCAGCAGCTCCCCTATTAGCGGGGGTTTAACAGATACGCAGTATTTT. This encodes CASSSPISGGLTDTQYF.